This T cell receptor beta chain is drawn from a study of cytomegalovirus exposure and HLA in healthy donors. Remarks on this clone: As yet, its antigen is unknown.

General study results and limits: Later analysis suggested links between common viral pathogens and several top significant clusters. Presence/absence comparisons presumed near-even sequencing depth among donors. Most CMV-associated TCR beta chains were later found to appear HLA-restricted.

Trimming removed 2 bases from V and 9 bases from J, with 11 bases in between. This CDR3 is 11 amino acids long. Germline V gene lookup returns CDR1 GTSNPN and CDR2 SVGIG (reference sequence). Researchers ran the PCR with 60 Vbeta and 13 Jbeta primers. Assay used: immunoSEQ multiplex PCR; TCRdb lists only in-frame clones, some missing. The table includes over 80,000 clones, over 55% detected once. Sample: PBMCs. This rearrangement joins TRBV30 to TRBJ2-7; TRBD1 might be the D (6 bases). The sequence was collected from a woman aged 18-35 years in good health and CMV-seropositive. The CDR3 protein is CAWSQGPSQYF. The DNA for the CDR3 is TGTGCCTGGAGTCAGGGGCCCTCGCAGTACTTC.